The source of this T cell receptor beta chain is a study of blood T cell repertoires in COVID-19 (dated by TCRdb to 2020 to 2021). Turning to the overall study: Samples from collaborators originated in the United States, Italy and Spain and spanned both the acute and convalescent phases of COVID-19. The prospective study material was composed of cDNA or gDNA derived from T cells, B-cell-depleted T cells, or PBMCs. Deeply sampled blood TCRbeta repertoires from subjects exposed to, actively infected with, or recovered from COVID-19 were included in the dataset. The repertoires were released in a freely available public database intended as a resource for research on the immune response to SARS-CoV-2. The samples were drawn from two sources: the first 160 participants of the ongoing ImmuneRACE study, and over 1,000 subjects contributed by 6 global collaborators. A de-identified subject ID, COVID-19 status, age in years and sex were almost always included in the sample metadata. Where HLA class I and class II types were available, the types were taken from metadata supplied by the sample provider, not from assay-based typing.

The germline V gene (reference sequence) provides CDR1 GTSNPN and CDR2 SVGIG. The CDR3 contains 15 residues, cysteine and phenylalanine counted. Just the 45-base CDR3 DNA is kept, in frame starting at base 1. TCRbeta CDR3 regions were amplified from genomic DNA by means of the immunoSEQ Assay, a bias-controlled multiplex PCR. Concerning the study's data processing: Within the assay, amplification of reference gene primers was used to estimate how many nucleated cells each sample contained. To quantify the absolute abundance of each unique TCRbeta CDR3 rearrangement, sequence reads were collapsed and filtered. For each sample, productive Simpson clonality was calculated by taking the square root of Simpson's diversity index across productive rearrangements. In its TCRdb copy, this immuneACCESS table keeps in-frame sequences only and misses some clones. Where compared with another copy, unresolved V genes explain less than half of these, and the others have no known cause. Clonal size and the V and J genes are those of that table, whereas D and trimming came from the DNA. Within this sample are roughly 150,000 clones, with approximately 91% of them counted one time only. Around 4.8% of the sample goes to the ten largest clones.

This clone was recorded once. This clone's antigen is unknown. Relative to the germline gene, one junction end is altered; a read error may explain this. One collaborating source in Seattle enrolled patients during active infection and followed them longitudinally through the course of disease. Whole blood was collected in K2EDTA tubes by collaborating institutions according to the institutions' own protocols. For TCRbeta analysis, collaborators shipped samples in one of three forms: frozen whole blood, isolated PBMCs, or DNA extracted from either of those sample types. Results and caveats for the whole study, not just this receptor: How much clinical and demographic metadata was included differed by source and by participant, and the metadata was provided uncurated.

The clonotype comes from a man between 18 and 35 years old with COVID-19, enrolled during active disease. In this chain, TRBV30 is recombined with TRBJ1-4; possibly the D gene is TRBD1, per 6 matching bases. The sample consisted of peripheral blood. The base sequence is TGTGCCTGGAGCCTGGGGGGGGCAGGAATTGAAAAACTGCTTTTT. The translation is CAWSLGGAGIEKLLF.